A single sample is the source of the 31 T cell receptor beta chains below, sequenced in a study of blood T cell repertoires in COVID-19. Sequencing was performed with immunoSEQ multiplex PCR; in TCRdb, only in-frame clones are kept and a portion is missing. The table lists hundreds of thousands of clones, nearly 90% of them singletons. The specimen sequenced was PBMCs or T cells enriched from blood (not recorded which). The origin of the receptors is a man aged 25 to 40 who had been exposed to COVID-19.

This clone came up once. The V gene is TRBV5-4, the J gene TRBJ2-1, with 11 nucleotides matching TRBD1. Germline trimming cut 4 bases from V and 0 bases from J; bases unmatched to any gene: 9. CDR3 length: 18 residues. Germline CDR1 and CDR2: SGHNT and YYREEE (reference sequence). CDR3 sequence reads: CASSNRDRGSSSYNEQFF. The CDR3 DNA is TGTGCCAGCAGCAACCGGGACAGGGGGTCCTCCTCCTACAATGAGCAGTTCTTC.

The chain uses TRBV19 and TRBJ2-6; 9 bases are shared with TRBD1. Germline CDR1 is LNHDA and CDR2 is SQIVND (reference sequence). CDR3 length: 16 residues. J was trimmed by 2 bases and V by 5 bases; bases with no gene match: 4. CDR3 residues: CASSPRQGAGANVLTF. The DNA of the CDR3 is TGTGCCAGTAGTCCCAGACAGGGGGCTGGGGCCAACGTCCTGACTTTC.

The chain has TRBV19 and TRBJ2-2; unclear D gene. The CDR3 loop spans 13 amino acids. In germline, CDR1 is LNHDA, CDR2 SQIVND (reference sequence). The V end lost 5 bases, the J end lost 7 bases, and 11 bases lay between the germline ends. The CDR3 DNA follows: TGTGCCAGTAGTTCAGCAGGAATCGGGGAGCTGTTTTTT. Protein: CASSSAGIGELFF. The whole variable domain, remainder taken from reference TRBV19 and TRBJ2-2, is DGGITQSPKYLFRKEGQNVTLSCEQNLNHDAMYWYRQDPGQGLRLIYYSQIVNDFQKGDIAEGYSVSREKKESFPLTVTSAQKNPTAFYLCASSSAGIGELFFGEGSRLTVL.

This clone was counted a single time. The DNA for the CDR3 is TGTGCCAGCAGCTCACTAGCGGACCCCCTCGATGAGCAGTTCTTC. Translated, it gives CASSSLADPLDEQFF. The chain recombines TRBV3-1 (or the pseudogene TRBV3-2) with TRBJ2-1; 8 bases match TRBD2. The germline CDR1 and CDR2 sequences are LGHDT and YNNKEL (reference sequence). Trimming cost V 5 bases and J 8 bases; bases outside gene matches: 11. The length of the CDR3 is 15 residues.

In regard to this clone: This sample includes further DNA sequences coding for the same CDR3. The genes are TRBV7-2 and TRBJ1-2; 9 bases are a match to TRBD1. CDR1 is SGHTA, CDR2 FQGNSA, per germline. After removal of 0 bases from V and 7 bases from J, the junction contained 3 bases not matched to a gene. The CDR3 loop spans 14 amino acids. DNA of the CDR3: TGTGCCAGCAGCTTAGCGGGACAGGGTGGTGGCTACACCTTC. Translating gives CASSLAGQGGGYTF.

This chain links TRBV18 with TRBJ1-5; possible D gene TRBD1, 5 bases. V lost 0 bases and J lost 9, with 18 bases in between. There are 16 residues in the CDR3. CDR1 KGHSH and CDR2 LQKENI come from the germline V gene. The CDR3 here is CASSPPSVGRELPQHF. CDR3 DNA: TGTGCCAGCTCACCACCATCTGTCGGCAGGGAACTGCCCCAGCATTTT.

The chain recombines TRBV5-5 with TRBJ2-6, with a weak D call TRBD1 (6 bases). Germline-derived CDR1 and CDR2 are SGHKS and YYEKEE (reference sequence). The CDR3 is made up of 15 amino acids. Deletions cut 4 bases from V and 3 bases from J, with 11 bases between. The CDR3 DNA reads TGTGCCAGCAGCCTTGAGGGGGTTGGGGCCAACGTCCTGACTTTC. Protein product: CASSLEGVGANVLTF.

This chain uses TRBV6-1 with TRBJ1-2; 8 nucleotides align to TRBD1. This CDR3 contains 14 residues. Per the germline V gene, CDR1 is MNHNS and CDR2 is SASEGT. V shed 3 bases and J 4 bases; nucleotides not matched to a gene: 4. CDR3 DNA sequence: TGTGCCAGCAGTGAGGACAGGGCAGGCTATGGCTACACCTTC. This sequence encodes CASSEDRAGYGYTF.

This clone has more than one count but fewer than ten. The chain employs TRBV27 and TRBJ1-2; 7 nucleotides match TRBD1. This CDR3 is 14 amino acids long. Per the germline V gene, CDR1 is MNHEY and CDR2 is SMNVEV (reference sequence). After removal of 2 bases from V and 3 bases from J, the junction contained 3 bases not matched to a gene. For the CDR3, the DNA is TGTGCCAGCAGTTTAAGGGACAGAGACTATGGCTACACCTTC. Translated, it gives CASSLRDRDYGYTF.

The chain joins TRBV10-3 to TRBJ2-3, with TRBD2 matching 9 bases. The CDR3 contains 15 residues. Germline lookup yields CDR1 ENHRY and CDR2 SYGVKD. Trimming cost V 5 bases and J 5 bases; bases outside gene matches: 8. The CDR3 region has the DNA TGTGCCATCAGTATGGAGCGGGGGGTAATAGATACGCAGTATTTT. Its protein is CAISMERGVIDTQYF.

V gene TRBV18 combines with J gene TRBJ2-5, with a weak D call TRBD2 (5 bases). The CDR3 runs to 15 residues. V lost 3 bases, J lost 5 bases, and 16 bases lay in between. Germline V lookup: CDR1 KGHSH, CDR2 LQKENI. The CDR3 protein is CASSPRNNRGETQYF. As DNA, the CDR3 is TGTGCCAGCTCACCGAGAAACAACCGAGGGGAGACCCAGTACTTC.

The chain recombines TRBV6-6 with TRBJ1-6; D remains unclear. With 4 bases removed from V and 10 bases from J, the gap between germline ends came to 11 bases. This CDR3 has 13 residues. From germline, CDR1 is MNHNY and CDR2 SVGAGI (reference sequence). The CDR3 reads CASSSSRGSPLHF. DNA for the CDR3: TGTGCCAGCAGTTCCTCGCGCGGCTCACCCCTCCACTTT.

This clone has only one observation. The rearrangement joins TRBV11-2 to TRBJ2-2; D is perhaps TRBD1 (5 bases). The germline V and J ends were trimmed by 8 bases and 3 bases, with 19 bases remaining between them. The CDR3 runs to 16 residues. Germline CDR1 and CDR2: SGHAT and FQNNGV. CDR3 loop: CASSTGRLKDTGELFF. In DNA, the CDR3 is TGTGCCAGCTCCACAGGTCGGCTGAAGGACACCGGGGAGCTGTTTTTT.

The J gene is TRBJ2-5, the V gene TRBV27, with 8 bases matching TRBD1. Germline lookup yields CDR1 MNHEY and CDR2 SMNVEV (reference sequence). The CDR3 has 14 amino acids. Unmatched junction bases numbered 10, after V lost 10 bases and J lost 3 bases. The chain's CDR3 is CAISKEDREETQYF. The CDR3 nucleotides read TGTGCCATATCAAAAGAGGACAGGGAAGAGACCCAGTACTTC.

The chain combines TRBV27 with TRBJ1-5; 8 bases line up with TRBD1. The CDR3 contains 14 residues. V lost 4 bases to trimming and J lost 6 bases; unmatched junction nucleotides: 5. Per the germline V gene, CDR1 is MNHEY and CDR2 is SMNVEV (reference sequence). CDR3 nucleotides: TGTGCCAGCAGTTGGGGACAGGAAACTCAGCCCCAGCATTTT. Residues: CASSWGQETQPQHF.

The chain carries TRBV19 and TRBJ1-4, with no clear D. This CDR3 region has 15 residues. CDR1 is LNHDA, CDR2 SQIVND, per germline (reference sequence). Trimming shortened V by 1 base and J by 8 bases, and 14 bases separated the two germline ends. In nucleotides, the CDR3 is TGTGCCAGTAGTATAGGGCGCCGGGAGAGAGAAAAACTGTTTTTT. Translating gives CASSIGRREREKLFF.

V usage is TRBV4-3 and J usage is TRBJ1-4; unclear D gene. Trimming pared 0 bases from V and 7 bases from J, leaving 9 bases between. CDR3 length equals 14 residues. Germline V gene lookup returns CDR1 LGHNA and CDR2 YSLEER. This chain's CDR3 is CASSQDLTGEKLFF. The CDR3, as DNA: TGCGCCAGCAGCCAAGATCTAACGGGTGAAAAACTGTTTTTT.

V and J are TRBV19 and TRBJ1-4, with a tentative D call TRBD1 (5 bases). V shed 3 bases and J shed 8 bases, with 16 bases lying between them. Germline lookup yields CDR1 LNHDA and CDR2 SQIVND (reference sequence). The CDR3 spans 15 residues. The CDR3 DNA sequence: TGTGCCAGTAGTATTTCACCCTGGAGGGGAGAAAAACTGTTTTTT. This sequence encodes CASSISPWRGEKLFF.

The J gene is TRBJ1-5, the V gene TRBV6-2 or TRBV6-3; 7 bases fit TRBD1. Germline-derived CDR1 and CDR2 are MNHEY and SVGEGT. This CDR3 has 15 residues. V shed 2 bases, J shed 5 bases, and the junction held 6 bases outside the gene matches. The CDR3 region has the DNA TGTGCCAGCAGTTACCTAGGGACAGCCCATCAGCCCCAGCATTTT. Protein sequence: CASSYLGTAHQPQHF.

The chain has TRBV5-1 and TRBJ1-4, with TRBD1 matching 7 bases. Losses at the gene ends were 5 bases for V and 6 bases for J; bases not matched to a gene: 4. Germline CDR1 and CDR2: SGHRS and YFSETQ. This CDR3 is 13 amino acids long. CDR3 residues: CASSQGVDEKLFF. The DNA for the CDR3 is TGCGCCAGCAGTCAGGGGGTTGATGAAAAACTGTTTTTT. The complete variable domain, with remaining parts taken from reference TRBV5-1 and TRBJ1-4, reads KAGVTQTPRYLIKTRGQQVTLSCSPISGHRSVSWYQQTPGQGLQFLFEYFSETQRNKGNFPGRFSGRQFSNSRSEMNVSTLELGDSALYLCASSQGVDEKLFFGSGTQLSVL.

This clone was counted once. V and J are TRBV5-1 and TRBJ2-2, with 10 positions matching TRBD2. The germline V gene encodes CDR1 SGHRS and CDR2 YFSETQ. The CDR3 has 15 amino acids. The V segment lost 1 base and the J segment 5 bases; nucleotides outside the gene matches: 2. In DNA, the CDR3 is TGCGCCAGCAGCTTGACTAGCGGGGAAACCGGGGAGCTGTTTTTT. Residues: CASSLTSGETGELFF.

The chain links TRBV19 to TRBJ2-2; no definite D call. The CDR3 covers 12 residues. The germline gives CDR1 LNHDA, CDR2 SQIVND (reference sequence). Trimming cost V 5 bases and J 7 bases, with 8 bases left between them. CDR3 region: CASSVAYGELFF. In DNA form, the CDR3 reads TGTGCCAGTAGTGTAGCCTACGGGGAGCTGTTTTTT.

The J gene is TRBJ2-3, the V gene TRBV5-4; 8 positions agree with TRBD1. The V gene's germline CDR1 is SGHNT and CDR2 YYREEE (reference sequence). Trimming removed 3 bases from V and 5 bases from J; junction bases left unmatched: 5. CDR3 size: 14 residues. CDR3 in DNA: TGTGCCAGCAGCTCCGACAGGGGAAAAGATACGCAGTATTTT. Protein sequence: CASSSDRGKDTQYF.

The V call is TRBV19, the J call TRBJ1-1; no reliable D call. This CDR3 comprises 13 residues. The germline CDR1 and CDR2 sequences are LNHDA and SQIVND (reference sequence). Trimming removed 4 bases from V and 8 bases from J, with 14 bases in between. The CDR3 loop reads CASSRESVGEAFF. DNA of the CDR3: TGTGCCAGTAGTAGGGAGAGTGTGGGGGAAGCTTTCTTT. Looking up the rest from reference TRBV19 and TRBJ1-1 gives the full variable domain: DGGITQSPKYLFRKEGQNVTLSCEQNLNHDAMYWYRQDPGQGLRLIYYSQIVNDFQKGDIAEGYSVSREKKESFPLTVTSAQKNPTAFYLCASSRESVGEAFFGQGTRLTVV.

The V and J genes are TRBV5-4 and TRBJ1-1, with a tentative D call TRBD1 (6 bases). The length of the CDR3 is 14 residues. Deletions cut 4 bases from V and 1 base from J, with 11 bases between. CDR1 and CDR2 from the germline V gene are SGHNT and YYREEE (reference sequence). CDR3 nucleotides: TGTGCCAGCAGCCCCGGACAGACGAACACTGAAGCTTTCTTT. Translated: CASSPGQTNTEAFF.

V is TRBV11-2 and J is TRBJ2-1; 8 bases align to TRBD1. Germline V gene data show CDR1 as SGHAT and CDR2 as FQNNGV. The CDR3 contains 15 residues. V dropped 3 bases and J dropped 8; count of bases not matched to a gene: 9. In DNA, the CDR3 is TGTGCCAGCAGCTTCCGGGACAGGTTTAGGGATGAGCAGTTCTTC. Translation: CASSFRDRFRDEQFF.

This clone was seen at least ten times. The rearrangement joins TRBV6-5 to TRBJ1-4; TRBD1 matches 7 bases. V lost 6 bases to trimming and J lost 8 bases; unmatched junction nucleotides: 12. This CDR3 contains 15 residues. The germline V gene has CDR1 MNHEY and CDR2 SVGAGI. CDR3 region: CASSRGMGQLEKLFF. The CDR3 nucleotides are TGTGCCAGCAGCCGGGGAATGGGACAGCTCGAAAAACTGTTTTTT.

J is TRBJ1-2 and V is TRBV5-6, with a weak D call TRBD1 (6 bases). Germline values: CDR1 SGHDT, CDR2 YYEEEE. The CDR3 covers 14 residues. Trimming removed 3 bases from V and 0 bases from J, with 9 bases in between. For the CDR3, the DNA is TGTGCCAGCAGCTGGACAGAAACTAACTATGGCTACACCTTC. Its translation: CASSWTETNYGYTF.

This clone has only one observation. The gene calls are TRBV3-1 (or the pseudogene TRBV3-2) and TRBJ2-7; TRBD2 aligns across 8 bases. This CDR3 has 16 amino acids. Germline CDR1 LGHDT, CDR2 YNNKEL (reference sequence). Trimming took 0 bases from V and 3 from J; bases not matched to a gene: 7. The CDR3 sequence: CASSQDRRGVNYEQYF. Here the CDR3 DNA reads TGTGCCAGCAGCCAAGATCGGCGGGGGGTTAACTACGAGCAGTACTTC.

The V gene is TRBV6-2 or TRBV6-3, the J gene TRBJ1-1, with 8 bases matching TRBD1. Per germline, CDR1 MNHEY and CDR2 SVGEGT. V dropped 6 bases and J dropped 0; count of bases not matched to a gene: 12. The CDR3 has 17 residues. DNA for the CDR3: TGTGCCAGCAGCCTACCGCACAGGGGGACAATGAACACTGAAGCTTTCTTT. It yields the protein CASSLPHRGTMNTEAFF.

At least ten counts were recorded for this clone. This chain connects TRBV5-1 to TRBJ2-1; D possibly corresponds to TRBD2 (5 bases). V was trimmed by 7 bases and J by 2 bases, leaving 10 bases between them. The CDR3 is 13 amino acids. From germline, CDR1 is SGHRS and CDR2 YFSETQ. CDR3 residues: CASGSGTYNEQFF. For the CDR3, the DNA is TGCGCCAGCGGGTCGGGAACCTACAATGAGCAGTTCTTC.